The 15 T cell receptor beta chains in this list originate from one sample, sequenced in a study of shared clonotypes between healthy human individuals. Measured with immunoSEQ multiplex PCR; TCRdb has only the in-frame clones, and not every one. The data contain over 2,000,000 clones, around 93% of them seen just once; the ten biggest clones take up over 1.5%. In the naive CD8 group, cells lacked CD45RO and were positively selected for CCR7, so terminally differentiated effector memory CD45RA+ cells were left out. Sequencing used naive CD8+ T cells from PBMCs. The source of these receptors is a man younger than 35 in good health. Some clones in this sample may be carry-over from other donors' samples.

The CDR3 loop is CASSPRTGLAEAFF. The CDR3 coding sequence is TGTGCCAGCAGCCCGCGGACAGGGCTCGCCGAAGCTTTCTTT. The V call is TRBV13, the J call TRBJ1-1; 8 bases are a match to TRBD1. The trim removed 5 bases at V and 8 bases at J, leaving 10 bases unmatched. CDR3 length equals 14 residues. Germline loops: CDR1 PRHDT, CDR2 FYEKMQ (reference sequence).

Written as DNA, the CDR3 is TGTGCCAGCTCGCTCCAGCGGGGCGGGAGGGTCCACAATGAGCAGTTCTTC. Protein: CASSLQRGGRVHNEQFF. The V gene is TRBV18, the J gene TRBJ2-1; 9 bases agree with TRBD2. After removal of 6 bases from V and 5 bases from J, the junction contained 14 bases not matched to a gene. Germline CDR1 KGHSH, CDR2 LQKENI. CDR3 length: 17 residues.

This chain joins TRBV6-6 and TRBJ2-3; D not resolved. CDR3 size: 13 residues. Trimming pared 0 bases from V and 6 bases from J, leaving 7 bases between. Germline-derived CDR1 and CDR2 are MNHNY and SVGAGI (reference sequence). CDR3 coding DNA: TGTGCCAGCAGTTACTCTTCATGGGATACGCAGTATTTT. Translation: CASSYSSWDTQYF.

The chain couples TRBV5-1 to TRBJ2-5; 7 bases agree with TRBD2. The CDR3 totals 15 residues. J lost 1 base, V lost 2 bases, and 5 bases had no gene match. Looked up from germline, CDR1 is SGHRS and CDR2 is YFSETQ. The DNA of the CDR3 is TGCGCCAGCAGCTTAGGGCCGGGGGGCCAAGAGACCCAGTACTTC. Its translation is CASSLGPGGQETQYF.

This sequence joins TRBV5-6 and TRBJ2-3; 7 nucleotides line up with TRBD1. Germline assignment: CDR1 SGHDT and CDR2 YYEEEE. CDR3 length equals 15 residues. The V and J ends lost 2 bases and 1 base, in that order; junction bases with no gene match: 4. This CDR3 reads CASSFRDSGTDTQYF. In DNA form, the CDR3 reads TGTGCCAGCAGCTTCCGGGACAGCGGCACAGATACGCAGTATTTT.

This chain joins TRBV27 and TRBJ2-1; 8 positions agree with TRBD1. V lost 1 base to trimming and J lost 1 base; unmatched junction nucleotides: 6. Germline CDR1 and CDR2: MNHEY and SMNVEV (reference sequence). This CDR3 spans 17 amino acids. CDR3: CASSLWTGKGSYNEQFF. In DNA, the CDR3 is TGTGCCAGCAGTTTATGGACAGGGAAAGGGTCCTACAATGAGCAGTTCTTC.

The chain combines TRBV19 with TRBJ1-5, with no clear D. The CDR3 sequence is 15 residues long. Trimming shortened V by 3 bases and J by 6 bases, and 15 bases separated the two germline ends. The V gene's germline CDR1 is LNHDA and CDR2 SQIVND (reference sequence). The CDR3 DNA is TGTGCCAGTAGTATCGACGAGACTGACGGTCAGCCCCAGCATTTT. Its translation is CASSIDETDGQPQHF.

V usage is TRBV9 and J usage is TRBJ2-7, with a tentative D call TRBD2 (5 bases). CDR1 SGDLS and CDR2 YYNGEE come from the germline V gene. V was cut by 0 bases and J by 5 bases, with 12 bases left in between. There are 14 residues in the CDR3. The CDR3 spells CASSVGGSRDEQYF. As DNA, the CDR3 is TGTGCCAGCAGCGTAGGTGGGAGTAGAGACGAGCAGTACTTC.

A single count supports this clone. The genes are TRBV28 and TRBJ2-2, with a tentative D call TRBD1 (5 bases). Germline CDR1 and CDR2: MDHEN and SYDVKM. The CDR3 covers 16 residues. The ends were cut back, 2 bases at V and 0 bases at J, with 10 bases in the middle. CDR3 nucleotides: TGTGCCAGCAGTTTAAACGCAGGGCCGAACACCGGGGAGCTGTTTTTT. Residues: CASSLNAGPNTGELFF.

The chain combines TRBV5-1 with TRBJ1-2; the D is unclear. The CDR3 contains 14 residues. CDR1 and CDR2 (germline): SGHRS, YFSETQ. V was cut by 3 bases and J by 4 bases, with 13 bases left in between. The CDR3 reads CASSSEDVRYGYTF. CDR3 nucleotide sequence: TGCGCCAGCAGCTCAGAGGACGTGCGCTATGGCTACACCTTC. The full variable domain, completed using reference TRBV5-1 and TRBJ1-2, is KAGVTQTPRYLIKTRGQQVTLSCSPISGHRSVSWYQQTPGQGLQFLFEYFSETQRNKGNFPGRFSGRQFSNSRSEMNVSTLELGDSALYLCASSSEDVRYGYTFGSGTRLTVV.

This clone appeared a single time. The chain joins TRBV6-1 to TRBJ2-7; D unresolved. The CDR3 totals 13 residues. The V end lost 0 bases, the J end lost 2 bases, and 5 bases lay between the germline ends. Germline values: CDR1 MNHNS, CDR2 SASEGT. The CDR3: CASSEALPYEQYF. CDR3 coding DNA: TGTGCCAGCAGTGAAGCGCTTCCCTACGAGCAGTACTTC.

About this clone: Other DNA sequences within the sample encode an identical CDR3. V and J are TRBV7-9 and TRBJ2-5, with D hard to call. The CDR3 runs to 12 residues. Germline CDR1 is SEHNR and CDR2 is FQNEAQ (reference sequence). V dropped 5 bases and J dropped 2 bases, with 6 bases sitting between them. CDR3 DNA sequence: TGTGCCAGCAGCCGATTGCAAGAGACCCAGTACTTC. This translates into CASSRLQETQYF.

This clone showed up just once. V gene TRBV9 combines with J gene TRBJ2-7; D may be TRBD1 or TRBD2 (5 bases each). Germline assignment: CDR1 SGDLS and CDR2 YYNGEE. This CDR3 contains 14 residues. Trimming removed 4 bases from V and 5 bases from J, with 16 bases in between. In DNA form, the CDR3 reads TGTGCCAGCAGCCTAGGGACCCTTAGGAACGAGCAGTACTTC. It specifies CASSLGTLRNEQYF.

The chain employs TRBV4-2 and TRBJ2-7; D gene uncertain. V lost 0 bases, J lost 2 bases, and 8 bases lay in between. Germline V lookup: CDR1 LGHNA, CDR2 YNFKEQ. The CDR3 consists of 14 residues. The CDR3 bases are TGTGCCAGCAGCCAAGATGGTCTCCCCTACGAGCAGTACTTC. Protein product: CASSQDGLPYEQYF.

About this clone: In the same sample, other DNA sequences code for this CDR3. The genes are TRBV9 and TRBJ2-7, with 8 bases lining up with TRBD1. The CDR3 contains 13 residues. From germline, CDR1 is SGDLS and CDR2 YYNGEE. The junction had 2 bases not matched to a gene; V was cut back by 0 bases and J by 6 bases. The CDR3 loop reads CASSVGDRGEQYF. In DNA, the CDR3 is TGTGCCAGCAGCGTAGGTGACAGGGGCGAGCAGTACTTC.